A selection of T cell receptor beta chains follows, all from one sample in a study of T-cell memory formation after mild COVID-19. TCRdb redid the calling of the 5' RACE reads with MiXCR, one entry per CDR3 protein. The sample holds some 88,000 distinct CDR3 sequences, roughly 25% seen once. Sequencing was done on a sample of PBMCs or a T cell subset sorted from them (not recorded which). These receptors originate from a man between 18 and 29 years old who had mild COVID-19 (a few samples of this study predate the infection). Cell type and time point are not known. Each CDR3 is given with its conserved first and last residue. A D gene is named only where the DNA matches it firmly. Clone size is stated in some rows and not others, as once, few, many or a class when expanded.

>TRBJ2-7|few|TRBD1|TRBV29-1
TGCAGCGTACGGGACAGGGGAACCTACGAGCAGTACTTC
CSVRDRGTYEQYF
>TRBJ1-2|NA|TRBD1|TRBV6-1
TGTGCCAGCAGGACTACTGGGACAGCGCCCCTCTACACCTTC
CASRTTGTAPLYTF
>TRBJ2-3|few|TRBD2|TRBV7-3
TGTGCCAGCAGCGGCTCGGGTAGCGGGGCAGATACGCAGTATTTT
CASSGSGSGADTQYF
>TRBJ2-5|NA|NA|TRBV7-9
TGTGCCAGCAGCCTCAGGAGTCAAGAGACCCAGTACTTC
CASSLRSQETQYF
>TRBJ2-5|few|TRBD2|TRBV20-1
TGCAGTGCTACATTGGGACTAGCGGACCAAGAGACCCAGTACTTC
CSATLGLADQETQYF
>TRBJ2-1|few|NA|TRBV7-9
TGTGCCAGCAGTCATACAGGTGGAAGCTCCTACAATGAGCAGTTCTTC
CASSHTGGSSYNEQFF
>TRBJ2-1|NA|NA|TRBV20-1
TGCAGTGCTAGAGCGCCGGACAGCAATGAGCAGTTCTTC
CSARAPDSNEQFF
>TRBJ1-2|few|NA|TRBV4-1
TGCGCCAGCAGCCTCCCCGGGGGATATGGCTACACCTTC
CASSLPGGYGYTF
>TRBJ2-3|few|NA|TRBV24-1
TGTGCCACCAGTGATTTGGACCCGGCAGGTACGCAGTATTTT
CATSDLDPAGTQYF
>TRBJ2-3|few|NA|TRBV5-1
TGCGCCAGCAGCTTTCGCGTAAACAGGGAAGGGCCAGATACGCAGTATTTT
CASSFRVNREGPDTQYF
>TRBJ2-5|few|TRBD1|TRBV15
TGTGCCACCAGCGGTATGGGACAGGGGTTAGAGACCCAGTACTTC
CATSGMGQGLETQYF
>TRBJ2-1|NA|NA|TRBV7-9
TGTGCCAGCAGCAGCTTGGGGGGCAATGAGCAGTTCTTC
CASSSLGGNEQFF
>TRBJ1-2|NA|TRBD1|TRBV2
TGTGCCAGCAGTGACCCGGGACAGGAGTCTAACTATGGCTACACCTTC
CASSDPGQESNYGYTF
>TRBJ1-3|NA|NA|TRBV7-2
TGTGCCAGCAGCTTAGATTCAGGGTTCGCTGGAAACACCATATATTTT
CASSLDSGFAGNTIYF
>TRBJ2-7|NA|NA|TRBV6-6
TGTGCCAGCAGTTATACCAGATACGAGCAGTACTTC
CASSYTRYEQYF
>TRBJ2-7|NA|TRBD1|TRBV4-3
TGCGCCAGCAGCGCTCACAGGGGGTTGGTTTACGAGCAGTACTTC
CASSAHRGLVYEQYF
>TRBJ2-6|NA|NA|TRBV7-9
TGTGCCAGCAGCTTACCAATCGGGGCACACTCTGGGGCCAACGTCCTGACTTTC
CASSLPIGAHSGANVLTF
>TRBJ1-1|NA|NA|TRBV24-1
TGTGCCACCAGTCTCACCGACGGCGAAGCTTTCTTT
CATSLTDGEAFF
>TRBJ1-1|many|TRBD1|TRBV5-1
TGCCCCGCTACAAGCGGGACAGAAGAACCAAACACTGAAGCTTTCTTT
CPATSGTEEPNTEAFF
>TRBJ1-5|NA|TRBD1|TRBV7-9
TGTGTCGATCTGGGACAGGGGCACAATCAGCCCCAGCATTTT
CVDLGQGHNQPQHF
>TRBJ1-1|NA|NA|TRBV4-1
TGCGCCAGCAGCCACCGCTACGCCCAGGGCCTGAACACTGAAGCTTTCTTT
CASSHRYAQGLNTEAFF
>TRBJ2-5|NA|NA|TRBV6-5
TGTGCCAGCAGTTACTCTCGGACCGAAGCGCCAGAGACCCAGTACTTC
CASSYSRTEAPETQYF
>TRBJ1-3|NA|NA|TRBV4-1
TGCGCCAGCAGCTACAGGGTCACTGGAAACACCATATATTTT
CASSYRVTGNTIYF
>TRBJ2-7|few|NA|TRBV25-1
TGTGCCAGCAGTGTGGCGGTTAGCTCCTACGAGCAGTACTTC
CASSVAVSSYEQYF
>TRBJ2-2|few|NA|TRBV6-6
TGTGCCAGCAGTTACGTGATTACCGGGGAGCTGTTTTTT
CASSYVITGELFF
>TRBJ2-5|many|NA|TRBV20-1
TGCAGTGCCGACGACGGGGACGGGCAAGAGACCCAGTACTTC
CSADDGDGQETQYF
>TRBJ1-1|NA|NA|TRBV12-3/TRBV12-4
TGTGCCAGCAGTCCTGCCAGGGGGAACACTGAAGCTTTCTTT
CASSPARGNTEAFF
>TRBJ2-7|NA|NA|TRBV5-4
TGTGCCGGCTACTCCTACGAGCAGTACTTC
CAGYSYEQYF
>TRBJ2-5|NA|NA|TRBV12-3/TRBV12-4
TGTGCCAGCAGCCGCGTCCCGGGGGGCGGGGAGACCCAGTACTTC
CASSRVPGGGETQYF
>TRBJ1-2|few|TRBD1|TRBV12-3/TRBV12-4
TGTGCCAGCAGTCAGGGGGCGCCTCGAAACTATGGCTACACCTTC
CASSQGAPRNYGYTF
>TRBJ1-1|NA|TRBD1|TRBV9
TGTGCCAGCAGCGTAGGGGGACAGGGGAAGACTGAAGCTTTCTTT
CASSVGGQGKTEAFF
>TRBJ2-6|NA|NA|TRBV4-1
TGCGCCAGCAGCCAAGCTCCGACGAGAGGTGGGGCCAACGTCCTGACTTTC
CASSQAPTRGGANVLTF
>TRBJ1-1|NA|NA|TRBV29-1
TGCAGCGTTGGTCAACTGAACACTGAAGCTTTCTTT
CSVGQLNTEAFF
>TRBJ2-2|NA|NA|TRBV7-9
TGTGCCAGCAGCCTCCCCCCGCGTAGGAACACCGGGGAGCTGTTTTTT
CASSLPPRRNTGELFF
>TRBJ1-3|few|NA|TRBV7-9
TGTGCCAGCAGCTTGGGCAGCTCCGGAAACACCATATATTTT
CASSLGSSGNTIYF
>TRBJ2-5|NA|TRBD1|TRBV4-1
TGCGCCAGCAGCCCGGACAGGGGGGTCGTAGAGACCCAGTACTTC
CASSPDRGVVETQYF
>TRBJ2-2|NA|NA|TRBV3-1
TGTGCCAGCAGCCATTGGGCAGCCCACACCGGGGAGCTGTTTTTT
CASSHWAAHTGELFF
>TRBJ2-2|NA|NA|TRBV27
TGTGCCAGAAGTTTATCGGCCGGGGAGCTGTTTTTT
CARSLSAGELFF
>TRBJ2-3|NA|NA|TRBV11-2
TGTGCCAGCACCCCCGGAGGGGGGTCCACAGATACGCAGTATTTT
CASTPGGGSTDTQYF
>TRBJ2-7|NA|TRBD1|TRBV7-6
TGTGCCAGCAGCCAGGGGGACAGATCCTACGAGCAGTACTTC
CASSQGDRSYEQYF
>TRBJ2-3|NA|NA|TRBV7-2
TGTGCCAGCAGCTTACCCCCCTCTAGCGCCAGCACAGATACGCAGTATTTT
CASSLPPSSASTDTQYF
>TRBJ2-7|NA|TRBD2|TRBV4-3
TGCGCCAGCAGCCAAGGGGGTGCGGGAGGGCCCTACGAGCAGTACTTC
CASSQGGAGGPYEQYF
>TRBJ2-3|NA|TRBD2|TRBV11-2
TGTGCCAGCAGCTTAGTCGGGGGGGCCACAGATACGCAGTATTTT
CASSLVGGATDTQYF
>TRBJ2-1|NA|NA|TRBV28
TGTGCCAGCAGTTTATCCGCGAACATTTTCAATGAGCAGTTCTTC
CASSLSANIFNEQFF
>TRBJ1-2|few|NA|TRBV20-1
TGCAGTGCTAGCAGTACAGGGCCCGCACTCTATGGCTACACCTTC
CSASSTGPALYGYTF
>TRBJ1-4|NA|NA|TRBV7-8
TGTGCCAGCAGCTCGGACAGTTCTGCAACTAATGAAAAACTGTTTTTT
CASSSDSSATNEKLFF
>TRBJ2-1|few|NA|TRBV27
TGTGCCAGCAGTTTGTTCCAGAGTAATGAGCAGTTCTTC
CASSLFQSNEQFF
>TRBJ2-3|NA|NA|TRBV7-3
TGTGCCAGCAGCTCCGACTCCTGGGATACGCAGTATTTT
CASSSDSWDTQYF
>TRBJ2-2|few|NA|TRBV12-3/TRBV12-4
TGTGCCAGCAGTTTAGATGGACAGCACACCGGGGAGCTGTTTTTT
CASSLDGQHTGELFF
>TRBJ1-5|NA|TRBD1|TRBV4-1
TGCGCCAGCAGCCAAGATTCGACAGGGTATGGCCAGCCCCAGCATTTT
CASSQDSTGYGQPQHF
>TRBJ2-3|NA|TRBD2|TRBV29-1
TGCAGCGTCGTCCTAGCGGGGGCTGGGGATACGCAGTATTTT
CSVVLAGAGDTQYF
>TRBJ1-5|once|NA|TRBV29-1
TGCAGCGTATTGTCGCGGGACAGCAATCAGCCCCAGCATTTT
CSVLSRDSNQPQHF
>TRBJ1-1|once|NA|TRBV6-2/TRBV6-3
TGTGCCAGCAGTTGGCTCGGGGGGGCTGAGGCTTTCTTT
CASSWLGGAEAFF
>TRBJ2-7|medium-sized|NA|TRBV10-2
TGCGCCAGCAGGCCTGGGGACTCCTACGAGCAGTACTTC
CASRPGDSYEQYF
>TRBJ2-5|NA|NA|TRBV7-9
TGTGCCAGCAGTTCGCTCTTGTTGGAGACCCAGTACTTC
CASSSLLLETQYF
>TRBJ1-1|NA|TRBD1|TRBV20-1
TGCAGTGCTTTTTATCCGGGACAGGGGGCGAACACTGAAGCTTTCTTT
CSAFYPGQGANTEAFF
>TRBJ1-1|NA|NA|TRBV11-2
TGTGCCAGCAGCTTAGTGGGGGATGATCAGAATGCTTTCTTT
CASSLVGDDQNAFF
>TRBJ2-3|NA|NA|TRBV28
TGTGCCAGCAGTTTCAGGGTAACTTCGAGCGCAGATACGCAGTATTTT
CASSFRVTSSADTQYF
>TRBJ1-1|NA|NA|TRBV29-1
TGCAGCGTTGAACATGGGCCTGAAGCTTTCTTT
CSVEHGPEAFF
>TRBJ1-1|few|NA|TRBV4-1
TGCGCCAGCAGCGCCGGGGGCGCAGACACTGAAGCTTTCTTT
CASSAGGADTEAFF